Shown below are 23 T cell receptor beta chains from a single sample sequenced in a study of long-term antiretroviral therapy in people with HIV. Runs used v3.0 of the immunoSEQ assay and were done at survey level. The data were produced by immunoSEQ multiplex PCR, yet TCRdb's version contains in-frame clones alone and is incomplete. The sample shows some 22,000 clones, around 80% of them seen only once. Sequencing was performed on unsorted PBMCs, taken 4.1 years after starting antiretroviral therapy. These receptors all come from a woman aged 35 to 49 with HIV.

This clone was seen just once. The V and J genes are TRBV11-2 and TRBJ2-2; TRBD1 aligns across 7 bases. The junction had 13 bases not matched to a gene; V was cut back by 5 bases and J by 7 bases. Germline CDR1 reads SGHAT; CDR2 reads FQNNGV. The CDR3 is 16 amino acids. Written as DNA, the CDR3 is TGTGCCAGCAGCACGACAGGGTATCGAGTGGGCGGGGAGCTGTTTTTT. Translated: CASSTTGYRVGGELFF. The whole variable domain, filled in from reference TRBV11-2 and TRBJ2-2, reads EAGVAQSPRYKIIEKRQSVAFWCNPISGHATLYWYQQILGQGPKLLIQFQNNGVVDDSQLPKDRFSAERLKGVDSTLKIQPAKLEDSAVYLCASSTTGYRVGGELFFGEGSRLTVL.

The rearrangement links TRBV2 to TRBJ2-2, with 12 nucleotides matching TRBD2. V gave up 5 bases and J gave up 7 bases; unmatched junction bases: 5. Germline CDR1 SNHLY, CDR2 FYNNEI. This CDR3 is 15 amino acids long. CDR3 nucleotides: TGTGCCAGCAGTTCCCTAGCGGGGGGGCTCGGGGAGCTGTTTTTT. Translated, it gives CASSSLAGGLGELFF.

V and J are TRBV2 and TRBJ2-1; a weak D match, TRBD1 (6 bases). Germline V lookup: CDR1 SNHLY, CDR2 FYNNEI. The V and J ends lost 5 bases and 1 base respectively, with 15 bases between them. The CDR3 has 16 amino acids. CDR3 loop: CASSRGGGRSYNEQFF. The CDR3, as DNA: TGTGCCAGCAGTCGAGGGGGTGGCAGATCCTACAATGAGCAGTTCTTC.

The CDR3, as DNA: TGTGCCAGTAGTATTGCGGGACAGGGGTCCACTGAAGCTTTCTTT. Its translation is CASSIAGQGSTEAFF. This chain links TRBV19 with TRBJ1-1; 10 positions match TRBD1. V lost 3 bases to trimming and J lost 4 bases; unmatched junction nucleotides: 5. The CDR3 has 15 amino acids. CDR1 and CDR2 from the germline V gene are LNHDA and SQIVND (reference sequence).

The chain couples TRBV25-1 to TRBJ1-6; TRBD1 matches 8 bases. V gave up 5 bases and J gave up 7 bases; unmatched junction bases: 7. The CDR3 runs 15 residues. The germline V gene has CDR1 MGHDK and CDR2 SYGVNS. CDR3 coding DNA: TGTGCCAGCAGTCTCTCGTACAGGGGGAATTCACCCCTCCACTTT. Residues: CASSLSYRGNSPLHF.

The CDR3 DNA reads as TGTGCCATCAGTGACACGGGGGCGACGGGCACTGAAGCTTTCTTT. It codes for CAISDTGATGTEAFF. This rearrangement joins TRBV10-3 to TRBJ1-1; a weak D match, TRBD1 (6 bases). Germline lookup yields CDR1 ENHRY and CDR2 SYGVKD. The V end was cut by 3 bases, the J end by 4 bases, with 15 bases between. CDR3 length: 15 amino acids.

This chain connects TRBV6-5 to TRBJ1-4; no clear D gene. V was clipped by 8 bases and J by 12 bases, with 19 bases between them. The CDR3 has 13 residues. In germline, CDR1 is MNHEY, CDR2 SVGAGI. The CDR3: CASFSSRPRELFF. The CDR3 DNA reads TGTGCCAGCTTCTCTTCTCGGCCAAGAGAACTGTTTTTT.

This rearrangement joins TRBV10-3 to TRBJ1-2; 10 bases map to TRBD1. V lost 5 bases and J lost 5; bases outside the gene matches: 2. Germline CDR1 is ENHRY and CDR2 is SYGVKD. CDR3 length equals 13 residues. DNA of the CDR3: TGTGCCATCAGTCGGGACAGGGGATATGGCTACACCTTC. As protein: CAISRDRGYGYTF.

The V and J genes are TRBV4-1 and TRBJ1-4, with 7 bases lining up with TRBD1. In germline, CDR1 is MGHRA, CDR2 YSYEKL. This CDR3 spans 15 amino acids. V lost 0 bases to trimming and J lost 10 bases; unmatched junction nucleotides: 8. Written as DNA, the CDR3 is TGCGCCAGCAGCCAAGAGGCACAGGGGAGGGCAAAACTGTTTTTT. It yields the protein CASSQEAQGRAKLFF.

The chain joins TRBV7-9 to TRBJ1-5; D might be TRBD1 (5 bases). The CDR3 totals 15 residues. Trimming cost V 1 base and J 4 bases, with 11 bases left between them. Germline lookup yields CDR1 SEHNR and CDR2 FQNEAQ (reference sequence). The CDR3 DNA follows: TGTGCCAGCAGCTTAGATGGGGGGGATAATCAGCCCCAGCATTTT. Amino acid sequence: CASSLDGGDNQPQHF. The full variable domain, in which reference TRBV7-9 and TRBJ1-5 provide the parts outside the CDR3, is DTGVSQNPRHKITKRGQNVTFRCDPISEHNRLYWYRQTLGQGPEFLTYFQNEAQLEKSRLLSDRFSAERPKGSFSTLEIQRTEQGDSAMYLCASSLDGGDNQPQHFGDGTRLSIL.

This chain joins TRBV14 and TRBJ1-2; tentatively, D is TRBD1 (5 bases). The ends were cut back, 9 bases at V and 5 bases at J, with 22 bases in the middle. This CDR3 spans 15 amino acids. Germline assignment: CDR1 SGHDN and CDR2 FVKESK. The chain's CDR3 is CASSKSPGVRYGYTF. The CDR3 DNA reads TGTGCCAGTTCTAAATCACCGGGGGTGAGATATGGCTACACCTTC.

V is TRBV7-2 and J is TRBJ2-5, with 7 bases aligning to TRBD2. With V trimmed by 5 bases and J by 6 bases, 15 bases remained unmatched. CDR1 is SGHTA, CDR2 FQGNSA, per germline. The CDR3 is 16 amino acids. Written as DNA, the CDR3 is TGTGCCAGCAGCCCTACTGAGGGAGGGCCGAGACAGACCCAGTACTTC. Its protein product is CASSPTEGGPRQTQYF.

The chain employs TRBV4-3 and TRBJ2-3; D is perhaps TRBD1 (7 bases). Looked up from germline, CDR1 is LGHNA and CDR2 is YSLEER. V lost 3 bases, J lost 2 bases, and 21 bases lay in between. The CDR3 covers 18 residues. The CDR3 reads CASSQSPGRGTFTDTQYF. CDR3 in DNA: TGCGCCAGCAGCCAGTCCCCGGGCAGGGGGACTTTCACAGATACGCAGTATTTT.

This sequence joins TRBV11-2 and TRBJ1-4, with D tentatively TRBD1 (6 bases). The CDR3 runs to 14 residues. V shed 2 bases and J shed 10 bases, with 14 bases lying between them. Germline V lookup: CDR1 SGHAT, CDR2 FQNNGV. The CDR3 reads CASSLRGRGGKLFF. The CDR3 DNA follows: TGTGCCAGCAGCTTACGGGGCAGGGGAGGAAAACTGTTTTTT.

The chain employs TRBV5-1 and TRBJ2-7; D uncertain. The germline CDR1 and CDR2 sequences are SGHRS and YFSETQ. V shed 3 bases and J shed 0 bases, with 10 bases lying between them. This CDR3 is 14 amino acids long. The CDR3 region is CASSYGGNSYEQYF. In DNA, the CDR3 is TGCGCCAGCAGCTACGGCGGCAACTCCTACGAGCAGTACTTC. Full variable domain (missing parts from reference TRBV5-1 and TRBJ2-7): KAGVTQTPRYLIKTRGQQVTLSCSPISGHRSVSWYQQTPGQGLQFLFEYFSETQRNKGNFPGRFSGRQFSNSRSEMNVSTLELGDSALYLCASSYGGNSYEQYFGPGTRLTVT.

This chain links TRBV5-1 with TRBJ1-4, with TRBD1 matching 12 bases. The CDR3 has 16 residues. Germline CDR1 SGHRS, CDR2 YFSETQ. V dropped 0 bases and J dropped 6; count of bases not matched to a gene: 3. The DNA of the CDR3 is TGCGCCAGCAGCTTGGAGGGACAGGGGGCGCATGAAAAACTGTTTTTT. It specifies CASSLEGQGAHEKLFF.

CDR3 region: CASSQWDRKAFF. The CDR3 DNA follows: TGTGCCAGCAGCCAATGGGACAGGAAAGCTTTCTTT. The chain combines TRBV14 with TRBJ1-1, with 8 bases fitting TRBD1. Germline assignment: CDR1 SGHDN and CDR2 FVKESK. V was pared by 2 bases and J by 9 bases, with 2 bases of the junction left unmatched. This CDR3 has 12 amino acids.

J is TRBJ2-2 and V is TRBV9, with D possibly being TRBD1 (5 bases). CDR1 is SGDLS and CDR2 is YYNGEE in the germline V gene. The CDR3 sequence is 15 residues long. V lost 6 bases to trimming and J lost 4 bases, with 16 bases between them. The chain's CDR3 is CASTQGQVVTGELFF. For the CDR3, the DNA is TGTGCCAGCACTCAGGGCCAGGTTGTCACCGGGGAGCTGTTTTTT.

The chain links TRBV19 to TRBJ1-2; D unclear. The CDR3 consists of 13 residues. Germline CDR1 is LNHDA and CDR2 is SQIVND (reference sequence). Trimming pared 3 bases from V and 4 bases from J, leaving 9 bases between. CDR3 bases: TGTGCCAGTAGTATTCAACAAGTCTATGGCTACACCTTC. Protein sequence: CASSIQQVYGYTF.

The chain couples TRBV5-1 to TRBJ1-2; D might be TRBD1 (5 bases). This CDR3 has 14 residues. Germline lookup yields CDR1 SGHRS and CDR2 YFSETQ. The ends were cut back, 5 bases at V and 4 bases at J, with 15 bases in the middle. In DNA, the CDR3 is TGCGCCAGCAGTCCCGACGGGGGAAGCTATGGCTACACCTTC. Its protein product is CASSPDGGSYGYTF.

The rearrangement joins TRBV30 to TRBJ2-7, with TRBD2 matching over 7 bases. This CDR3 is built from 14 residues. V was pared by 4 bases and J by 3 bases, with 9 bases of the junction left unmatched. Germline CDR1 GTSNPN, CDR2 SVGIG (reference sequence). Here the CDR3 reads CAWKEAGVNYEQYF. The CDR3 DNA follows: TGTGCCTGGAAAGAGGCGGGGGTGAACTACGAGCAGTACTTC.

This clone was seen once. The CDR3 loop reads CASRSTSPVAYEQYF. Here the CDR3 DNA reads TGTGCCAGCAGATCCACTAGCCCGGTCGCCTACGAGCAGTACTTC. The chain is built from TRBV11-2 and TRBJ2-7; a weak D match, TRBD2 (6 bases). This CDR3 is 15 amino acids long. Germline loops: CDR1 SGHAT, CDR2 FQNNGV. Trimming stripped 6 bases from V and 2 bases from J, with 17 bases between.

This sequence joins TRBV5-1 and TRBJ2-1; a weak D match, TRBD2 (6 bases). The V and J ends lost 4 bases and 0 bases respectively, with 14 bases between them. The CDR3 is made up of 16 amino acids. Germline lookup yields CDR1 SGHRS and CDR2 YFSETQ. The CDR3 DNA sequence: TGCGCCAGCAGCCGCAGCGGGCCGAGCTCCTACAATGAGCAGTTCTTC. Translated: CASSRSGPSSYNEQFF.